This entry lists 21 T cell receptor beta chains sequenced from one sample in a study of blood T cell repertoires in COVID-19 (dated by TCRdb to 2018 to 2020). The library was generated by the immunoSEQ multiplex PCR assay. Here the immuneACCESS table is served through TCRdb, limited to in-frame sequences with V and J called. Missing clones are a known gap in these copies; in checked studies unresolved V genes cover under half, and the rest lacks a known reason. Within this sample are around 170,000 clones, with 84% of them counted one time only. Of the sample, 12% to 15% falls within the top ten clones. Sample: peripheral blood. These receptors came from a man between 18 and 29 years old with active or convalescent COVID-19.

CDR3 nucleotide sequence: TGCGCCAGCAGTGAAGGGACAGGGGACACTGAAGCTTTCTTT. This codes for CASSEGTGDTEAFF. V is TRBV10-1 and J is TRBJ1-1; 10 bases match TRBD1. The trim removed 3 bases at V and 3 bases at J, leaving 1 base unmatched. The CDR3 contains 14 residues. Germline lookup yields CDR1 WNHNN and CDR2 SYGVQD (reference sequence).

In its sample, this clone was seen once. The CDR3 loop is CASSIDGGDGETQYF. The CDR3 region has the DNA TGTGCCAGTAGTATAGACGGGGGTGATGGAGAGACCCAGTACTTC. The chain recombines TRBV19 with TRBJ2-5; the D gene is possibly TRBD2 (6 bases). Germline CDR1 LNHDA, CDR2 SQIVND (reference sequence). Trimming removed 0 bases from V and 4 bases from J, with 12 bases in between. The CDR3 is 15 amino acids. The entire variable domain, with the rest obtained from reference TRBV19 and TRBJ2-5, is as follows: DGGITQSPKYLFRKEGQNVTLSCEQNLNHDAMYWYRQDPGQGLRLIYYSQIVNDFQKGDIAEGYSVSREKKESFPLTVTSAQKNPTAFYLCASSIDGGDGETQYFGPGTRLLVL.

The genes are TRBV4-1 and TRBJ2-7; 13 bases align to TRBD2. There are 16 residues in the CDR3. In germline, CDR1 is MGHRA, CDR2 YSYEKL. Trimming took 4 bases from V and 1 from J; bases not matched to a gene: 4. The CDR3 is CASSPWTSGSSYEQYF. CDR3 nucleotides: TGCGCCAGCAGCCCATGGACTAGCGGGAGTTCCTACGAGCAGTACTTC.

The chain couples TRBV7-9 to TRBJ2-7; tentative D call: TRBD1 (6 bases). Looked up from germline, CDR1 is SEHNR and CDR2 is FQNEAQ (reference sequence). This CDR3 spans 15 amino acids. Trimming left V 3 bases short and J 3 bases short, with 15 bases between. The DNA of the CDR3 is TGTGCCAGCAGCTTCCTCCCCGGACAGAGCTACGAGCAGTACTTC. It specifies CASSFLPGQSYEQYF.

The CDR3 sequence is CATSSFTSATDTQYF. As DNA, the CDR3 is TGTGCCACCAGCAGCTTTACTAGCGCCACAGATACGCAGTATTTT. V usage is TRBV15 and J usage is TRBJ2-3; TRBD2 matches at 7 bases. Germline assignment: CDR1 LNHNV and CDR2 YYDKDF (reference sequence). The CDR3 sequence is 15 residues long. V was clipped by 3 bases and J by 2 bases; unmatched bases: 5.

The chain couples TRBV13 to TRBJ2-4; D perhaps matches TRBD2 (5 bases). The CDR3 runs to 17 residues. Germline V gene lookup returns CDR1 PRHDT and CDR2 FYEKMQ (reference sequence). V was cut by 2 bases and J by 0 bases, with 14 bases left in between. Here the CDR3 reads CASSLWVRGLAKNIQYF. The CDR3 coding sequence is TGTGCCAGCAGCTTATGGGTCCGGGGTCTAGCCAAAAACATTCAGTACTTC.

The chain joins TRBV11-2 to TRBJ2-7; TRBD1 matches at 8 bases. Unmatched junction bases numbered 11, after V lost 2 bases and J lost 2 bases. Germline assignment: CDR1 SGHAT and CDR2 FQNNGV. The CDR3 loop spans 17 amino acids. CDR3 DNA: TGTGCCAGCAGCTTATTTCTAGTAGGGACAGGTGCCTACGAGCAGTACTTC. This encodes CASSLFLVGTGAYEQYF.

The chain couples TRBV29-1 to TRBJ2-7, with D perhaps TRBD2 (6 bases). Per germline, CDR1 SQVTM and CDR2 ANQGSEA. The CDR3 has 13 amino acids. With 4 bases removed from V and 6 bases from J, the gap between germline ends came to 16 bases. DNA for the CDR3: TGCAGCGTTGCTCTGGGCGCGGGGTCCGAGCAGTACTTC. It codes for CSVALGAGSEQYF.

This clone was observed a few times. The rearrangement uses TRBV4-2 and TRBJ2-1, with D perhaps matching TRBD2 (5 bases). Between the trimmed V and J ends, which lost 1 base and 1 base, there was a span of 8 bases. CDR3 length equals 15 residues. CDR1 and CDR2 (germline): LGHNA, YNFKEQ. In nucleotides, the CDR3 is TGTGCCAGCAGCCAAGTAGCGCGATCCTACAATGAGCAGTTCTTC. Amino acid sequence: CASSQVARSYNEQFF.

The J gene is TRBJ2-1, the V gene TRBV7-8; D is perhaps TRBD2 (6 bases). The CDR3 runs to 13 residues. In germline, CDR1 is SGHVS, CDR2 FQNEAQ. The V end was cut by 4 bases, the J end by 6 bases, with 10 bases between. The CDR3 region is CASSSGTGNEQFF. The CDR3 nucleotides read TGTGCCAGCAGCTCGGGGACTGGCAATGAGCAGTTCTTC.

Only one count was recorded for this clone. The chain recombines TRBV7-9 with TRBJ2-2, with D maybe TRBD2 (6 bases). The ends were cut back, 5 bases at V and 5 bases at J, with 15 bases in the middle. The germline V gene has CDR1 SEHNR and CDR2 FQNEAQ (reference sequence). The CDR3 extends over 15 amino acids. The CDR3 nucleotides read TGTGCCAGCAGCCGTGGCGGGACCGGGACCGGGGAGCTGTTTTTT. It encodes CASSRGGTGTGELFF.

CDR3 sequence reads: CASSFRYEQYF. The CDR3 DNA sequence: TGTGCCAGCAGTTTCCGGTACGAGCAGTACTTC. The rearrangement links TRBV6-5 to TRBJ2-7; no clear D gene. The CDR3 consists of 11 residues. Germline CDR1 reads MNHEY; CDR2 reads SVGAGI. Trimming took off 4 bases at V and 4 bases at J, with 5 bases between the two ends.

The chain has TRBV4-1 and TRBJ2-5, with 11 bases lining up with TRBD2. The CDR3 spans 19 residues. After removal of 0 bases from V and 1 base from J, the junction contained 10 bases not matched to a gene. Germline CDR1 MGHRA, CDR2 YSYEKL. DNA for the CDR3: TGCGCCAGCAGCCAAGATCCCCCGGCTAGCGGGGGGATCCAAGAGACCCAGTACTTC. It yields the protein CASSQDPPASGGIQETQYF.

The V gene is TRBV15, the J gene TRBJ2-1; D possibly corresponds to TRBD2 (5 bases). Germline lookup yields CDR1 LNHNV and CDR2 YYDKDF (reference sequence). Trimming stripped 0 bases from V and 10 bases from J, with 10 bases between. CDR3 size: 13 residues. The DNA for the CDR3 is TGTGCCACCAGCAGAGAAAAGGGAGTGGAGCAGTTCTTC. Its translation is CATSREKGVEQFF.

V and J are TRBV3-1 (or the pseudogene TRBV3-2) and TRBJ1-2; TRBD1 matches at 7 bases. Germline V CDR1 and CDR2: LGHDT, YNNKEL (reference sequence). V trimming: 1 base; J trimming: 4 bases; junction bases outside the gene matches: 12. CDR3 length: 17 amino acids. The CDR3 sequence: CASSQAPKTGISYGYTF. The CDR3 DNA follows: TGTGCCAGCAGCCAAGCCCCAAAGACAGGGATCTCCTATGGCTACACCTTC.

The chain has TRBV5-1 and TRBJ1-1; D unclear. Looked up from germline, CDR1 is SGHRS and CDR2 is YFSETQ. The CDR3 totals 13 residues. Trimming removed 1 base at V and 1 base at J, with 5 bases between. The CDR3 loop reads CASSLNRNTEAFF. The CDR3 DNA reads TGCGCCAGCAGCTTGAACAGGAACACTGAAGCTTTCTTT.

This clone was seen only a few times. The CDR3 bases are TGTGCCAGCAAGGTAGCTTCGCCTTTATACGAGCAGTACTTC. It translates to CASKVASPLYEQYF. This chain links TRBV11-2 with TRBJ2-7; D not resolved. The CDR3 extends over 14 amino acids. V gave up 7 bases and J gave up 4 bases, with 17 bases separating them. Per germline, CDR1 SGHAT and CDR2 FQNNGV.

V usage is TRBV5-8 and J usage is TRBJ2-1; TRBD1 agrees at 7 bases. This CDR3 region has 17 residues. The V gene's germline CDR1 is SGHTS and CDR2 YDEGEE. Trimming at V came to 3 bases and at J to 4 bases, leaving 13 bases not matched to a gene. The CDR3 DNA reads as TGTGCCAGCAGCTCGACAAGGACAGGATGGGGTTACAATGAGCAGTTCTTC. It is translated as CASSSTRTGWGYNEQFF.

This sequence joins TRBV6-5 and TRBJ2-3; 10 bases agree with TRBD2. CDR3 size: 14 residues. Per the germline V gene, CDR1 is MNHEY and CDR2 is SVGAGI. J lost 4 bases, V lost 5 bases, and 3 bases had no gene match. CDR3 nucleotide sequence: TGTGCCAGCAGTCTCAGCGGGGGGGCAGATACGCAGTATTTT. Amino acid sequence: CASSLSGGADTQYF.

This chain links TRBV11-2 with TRBJ2-5, with 9 positions matching TRBD2. Germline V lookup: CDR1 SGHAT, CDR2 FQNNGV. V shed 2 bases and J 2 bases; nucleotides not matched to a gene: 6. The CDR3 runs to 16 residues. The CDR3: CASSLFLAGGQETQYF. CDR3 DNA: TGTGCCAGCAGCTTATTCTTGGCGGGGGGGCAAGAGACCCAGTACTTC.

This clone was seen only once. This chain joins TRBV18 and TRBJ1-2, with 8 bases identical to TRBD1. V lost 1 base, J lost 4 bases, and 5 bases stayed unmatched. Germline lookup yields CDR1 KGHSH and CDR2 LQKENI. The CDR3 sequence is 15 residues long. The CDR3 sequence: CASSPRTGYGYGYTF. The DNA for the CDR3 is TGTGCCAGCTCACCACGGACAGGGTACGGCTATGGCTACACCTTC. Supplemented by reference TRBV18 and TRBJ1-2, the full variable domain reads NAGVMQNPRHLVRRRGQEARLRCSPMKGHSHVYWYRQLPEEGLKFMVYLQKENIIDESGMPKERFSAEFPKEGPSILRIQQVVRGDSAAYFCASSPRTGYGYGYTFGSGTRLTVV.